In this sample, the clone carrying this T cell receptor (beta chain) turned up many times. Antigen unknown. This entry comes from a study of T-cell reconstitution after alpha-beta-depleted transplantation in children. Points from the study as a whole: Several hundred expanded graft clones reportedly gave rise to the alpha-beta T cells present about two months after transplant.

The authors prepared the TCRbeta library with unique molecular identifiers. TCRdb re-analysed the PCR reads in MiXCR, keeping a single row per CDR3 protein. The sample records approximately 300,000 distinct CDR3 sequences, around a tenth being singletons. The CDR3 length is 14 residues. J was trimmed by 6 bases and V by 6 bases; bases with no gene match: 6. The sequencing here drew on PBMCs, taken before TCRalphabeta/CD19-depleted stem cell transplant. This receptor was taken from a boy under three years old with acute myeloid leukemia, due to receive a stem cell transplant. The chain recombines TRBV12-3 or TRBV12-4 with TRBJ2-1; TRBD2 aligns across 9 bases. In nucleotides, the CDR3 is TGTGCCAGCAGGGGGCGGGAGGGCCGCAATGAGCAGTTCTTC. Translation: CASRGREGRNEQFF.